These 22 T cell receptor beta chains were sequenced from one sample in a study of blood T cell repertoires in COVID-19. Assay: immunoSEQ multiplex PCR; the TCRdb copy retains only in-frame clones and omits some. Among just over 50,000 clones listed, roughly 90% were seen once. The sample was peripheral blood. These receptor sequences come from a human donor with active COVID-19. The donor label of this sample is uncertain.

This chain links TRBV18 with TRBJ2-7; 8 nucleotides agree with TRBD1. CDR1 KGHSH and CDR2 LQKENI come from the germline V gene. Trimming removed 2 bases from V and 5 bases from J; junction bases left unmatched: 11. The CDR3 covers 16 residues. The CDR3 loop reads CASSPATGGQQNEQYF. In DNA form, the CDR3 reads TGTGCCAGCTCACCAGCCACAGGGGGTCAGCAAAACGAGCAGTACTTC.

This chain links TRBV9 with TRBJ2-5; possibly TRBD2 for D (5 bases). The V end lost 2 bases, the J end lost 5 bases, and 10 bases lay between the germline ends. The CDR3 totals 13 residues. The germline V gene encodes CDR1 SGDLS and CDR2 YYNGEE. In DNA, the CDR3 is TGTGCCAGCAGCGTCCGGGATGGGGAGACCCAGTACTTC. Translating it yields CASSVRDGETQYF.

In this sample, this clone turned up once. The V and J genes are TRBV19 and TRBJ1-4, with D unresolved. V lost 6 bases to trimming and J lost 8 bases, with 10 bases between them. Germline V gives CDR1 LNHDA, CDR2 SQIVND (reference sequence). The CDR3 length is 12 residues. The CDR3: CASSSAGEKLFF. The CDR3, as DNA: TGTGCCAGTAGCTCGGCAGGAGAAAAACTGTTTTTT.

This chain joins TRBV6-2 or TRBV6-3 and TRBJ2-2; no reliable D call. CDR3 length: 14 residues. The germline V and J ends were trimmed by 3 bases and 5 bases, with 10 bases remaining between them. The germline gives CDR1 MNHEY, CDR2 SVGEGT. In DNA form, the CDR3 reads TGTGCCAGCAGTTATGGGTTGAGGACCGGGGAGCTGTTTTTT. Residues: CASSYGLRTGELFF.

As DNA, the CDR3 is TGTGCCAGCAGTACGGGGGTTGGGCTAGCGGGGGGTCTAAACTCCTACGAGCAGTACTTC. Its translation: CASSTGVGLAGGLNSYEQYF. V and J are TRBV4-2 and TRBJ2-7; TRBD2 matches 11 bases. The CDR3 spans 20 residues. Looked up from germline, CDR1 is LGHNA and CDR2 is YNFKEQ. V dropped 6 bases and J dropped 0; count of bases not matched to a gene: 19.

The rearrangement joins TRBV15 to TRBJ2-7; perhaps TRBD1 as D (5 bases). Trimming pared 5 bases from V and 2 bases from J, leaving 13 bases between. The CDR3 has 14 residues. CDR1 is LNHNV, CDR2 YYDKDF, per germline (reference sequence). CDR3 residues: CATSEITGPYEQYF. Here the CDR3 DNA reads TGTGCCACCAGCGAGATTACAGGTCCCTACGAGCAGTACTTC. The whole variable domain, filled in from reference TRBV15 and TRBJ2-7, reads DAMVIQNPRYQVTQFGKPVTLSCSQTLNHNVMYWYQQKSSQAPKLLFHYYDKDFNNEADTPDNFQSRRPNTSFCFLDIRSPGLGDTAMYLCATSEITGPYEQYFGPGTRLTVT.

The chain uses TRBV13 and TRBJ2-5; 8 bases are a match to TRBD1. The germline V gene encodes CDR1 PRHDT and CDR2 FYEKMQ (reference sequence). The CDR3 extends over 17 amino acids. J lost 4 bases, V lost 5 bases, and 15 bases had no gene match. The CDR3 DNA follows: TGTGCCAGCAGCCGCAGACAGGGGCAGGGCATCAGAGAGACCCAGTACTTC. This gives the protein CASSRRQGQGIRETQYF.

The rearrangement joins TRBV18 to TRBJ2-7; the match to TRBD1 covers 7 bases. With 3 bases clipped from V and 3 bases from J, the junction kept 8 bases outside the gene matches. The CDR3 runs to 15 residues. Germline CDR1 is KGHSH and CDR2 is LQKENI. CDR3: CASSPRQGDNYEQYF. The CDR3 DNA reads TGTGCCAGCTCACCCCGACAGGGCGATAACTACGAGCAGTACTTC.

J is TRBJ2-5 and V is TRBV11-2; weak D call: TRBD2 (7 bases). In germline, CDR1 is SGHAT, CDR2 FQNNGV. The CDR3 is 13 residues long. Trimming removed 1 base at V and 5 bases at J, with 8 bases between. The CDR3 DNA sequence: TGTGCCAGCAGCTTAGGCGGGGGCGAGACCCAGTACTTC. Translating gives CASSLGGGETQYF.

The chain links TRBV19 to TRBJ1-4; no clear D. This CDR3 region has 14 residues. CDR1 LNHDA and CDR2 SQIVND come from the germline V gene (reference sequence). Trimming pared 5 bases from V and 4 bases from J, leaving 11 bases between. The CDR3 loop reads CASSGRNNNEKLFF. CDR3 nucleotides: TGTGCCAGTAGTGGGAGAAATAATAATGAAAAACTGTTTTTT. The full variable domain, rest sourced from reference TRBV19 and TRBJ1-4, is DGGITQSPKYLFRKEGQNVTLSCEQNLNHDAMYWYRQDPGQGLRLIYYSQIVNDFQKGDIAEGYSVSREKKESFPLTVTSAQKNPTAFYLCASSGRNNNEKLFFGSGTQLSVL.

The chain uses TRBV15 and TRBJ2-7, with 9 bases fitting TRBD2. This CDR3 contains 20 residues. Looked up from germline, CDR1 is LNHNV and CDR2 is YYDKDF (reference sequence). The junction had 19 bases not matched to a gene; V was cut back by 0 bases and J by 4 bases. The CDR3 sequence: CATSRDTTSFIAGEEYEQYF. The CDR3 nucleotides read TGTGCCACCAGCAGAGACACGACCTCCTTTATAGCGGGGGAAGAGTACGAGCAGTACTTC.

This chain joins TRBV6-2 or TRBV6-3 and TRBJ2-7; TRBD2 matches at 7 bases. CDR3 size: 17 residues. The germline CDR1 and CDR2 sequences are MNHEY and SVGEGT. Trimming took 6 bases from V and 4 from J; bases not matched to a gene: 18. The CDR3 sequence is CASSPPSSGRKMYEQYF. CDR3 nucleotides: TGTGCCAGCAGCCCCCCCTCTAGCGGAAGAAAAATGTACGAGCAGTACTTC.

The rearrangement links TRBV5-1 to TRBJ2-3, with TRBD2 matching over 13 bases. The trim removed 0 bases at V and 3 bases at J, leaving 7 bases unmatched. This CDR3 has 18 residues. Per the germline V gene, CDR1 is SGHRS and CDR2 is YFSETQ. The CDR3 sequence: CASSLARLAGGGTDTQYF. CDR3 DNA sequence: TGCGCCAGCAGCTTGGCACGACTAGCGGGGGGTGGTACAGATACGCAGTATTTT.

The genes are TRBV12-5 and TRBJ2-5, with D unresolved. In germline, CDR1 is LGHNT, CDR2 FRNRAP. The CDR3 has 13 amino acids. The V and J ends lost 3 bases and 0 bases respectively, with 5 bases between them. The CDR3 DNA sequence: TGTGCTAGTGGTTTAGACAACCAAGAGACCCAGTACTTC. Translation gives CASGLDNQETQYF.

V is TRBV9 and J is TRBJ1-3; 7 bases line up with TRBD1. The J segment lost 3 bases and the V segment lost 0 bases, leaving 6 bases of the junction unmatched. The CDR3 loop spans 16 amino acids. Germline values: CDR1 SGDLS, CDR2 YYNGEE. This chain's CDR3 is CASSVAGGIGGNTIYF. The CDR3 DNA is TGTGCCAGCAGCGTAGCAGGGGGAATTGGTGGAAACACCATATATTTT.

The genes are TRBV18 and TRBJ1-1; TRBD1 matches at 10 bases. CDR3 length: 16 residues. Trimming cost V 2 bases and J 0 bases; bases outside gene matches: 3. The germline CDR1 and CDR2 sequences are KGHSH and LQKENI. The CDR3 DNA reads TGTGCCAGCTCACCAGGGACAGGGGAATTGAACACTGAAGCTTTCTTT. It is translated as CASSPGTGELNTEAFF.

This clone was seen once. The chain couples TRBV7-3 to TRBJ2-3; 10 nucleotides line up with TRBD2. The CDR3 has 12 amino acids. Germline values: CDR1 SGHTA, CDR2 FQGTGA. The V gene end was trimmed by 5 bases and the J gene end by 9 bases; junction bases not matched to a gene: 2. CDR3 residues: CASSPGLATQYF. In nucleotides, the CDR3 is TGTGCCAGCAGCCCGGGACTAGCGACGCAGTATTTT.

J is TRBJ2-7 and V is TRBV4-1; D gene uncertain. The V and J ends lost 0 bases and 0 bases respectively, with 15 bases between them. The CDR3 consists of 17 residues. Germline assignment: CDR1 MGHRA and CDR2 YSYEKL. The CDR3 loop reads CASSQDLTQSFSYEQYF. The CDR3, as DNA: TGCGCCAGCAGCCAAGACTTGACACAGTCCTTCTCCTACGAGCAGTACTTC.

The chain is built from TRBV7-9 and TRBJ1-1, with D perhaps TRBD1 (5 bases). Trimming shortened V by 0 bases and J by 6 bases, and 17 bases separated the two germline ends. This CDR3 has 16 amino acids. Germline CDR1 is SEHNR and CDR2 is FQNEAQ (reference sequence). CDR3 residues: CASSLAQDSTSAEAFF. DNA for the CDR3: TGTGCCAGCAGCTTAGCCCAAGACAGTACTAGCGCTGAAGCTTTCTTT.

This chain joins TRBV5-1 and TRBJ2-7; a weak D match, TRBD2 (5 bases). The V and J ends lost 1 base and 2 bases respectively, with 7 bases between them. The CDR3 extends over 13 amino acids. Per germline, CDR1 SGHRS and CDR2 YFSETQ. CDR3: CASSLKGAYEQYF. DNA of the CDR3: TGCGCCAGCAGCTTGAAGGGAGCCTACGAGCAGTACTTC.

The V call is TRBV5-5, the J call TRBJ2-5, with 11 bases fitting TRBD2. This CDR3 is built from 15 residues. The germline V gene encodes CDR1 SGHKS and CDR2 YYEKEE (reference sequence). V dropped 4 bases and J dropped 2; count of bases not matched to a gene: 4. CDR3 sequence: CASSQTSGIQETQYF. The CDR3 bases are TGTGCCAGCAGCCAGACTAGCGGGATTCAAGAGACCCAGTACTTC.

This chain joins TRBV4-1 and TRBJ2-3; 12 bases are a match to TRBD2. The CDR3 is made up of 18 amino acids. Germline CDR1 and CDR2: MGHRA and YSYEKL. V was pared by 2 bases and J by 0 bases, with 6 bases of the junction left unmatched. CDR3 in amino acids: CASSQTSGGRFSTDTQYF. In DNA, the CDR3 is TGCGCCAGCAGCCAAACTAGCGGGGGGCGGTTTAGCACAGATACGCAGTATTTT.